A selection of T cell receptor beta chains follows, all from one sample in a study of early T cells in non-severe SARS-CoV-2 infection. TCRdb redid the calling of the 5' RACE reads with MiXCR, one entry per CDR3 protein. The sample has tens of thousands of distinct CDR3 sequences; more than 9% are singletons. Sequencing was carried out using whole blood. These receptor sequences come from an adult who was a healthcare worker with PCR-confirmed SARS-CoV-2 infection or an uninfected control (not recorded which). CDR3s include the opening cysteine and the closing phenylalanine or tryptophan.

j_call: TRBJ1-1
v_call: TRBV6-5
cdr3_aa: CASSYKEQGDTEAFF

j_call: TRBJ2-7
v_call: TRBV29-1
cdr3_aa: CSAGQGVTYEQYF

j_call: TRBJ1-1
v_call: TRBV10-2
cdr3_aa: CASSESHSSYTEAFF

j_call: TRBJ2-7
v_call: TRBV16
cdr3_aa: CASSNGRLSEQYF

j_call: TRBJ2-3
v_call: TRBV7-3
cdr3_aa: CASSFLSTDTQYF

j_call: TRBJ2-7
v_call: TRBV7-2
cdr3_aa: CASSLVASGRMVDEQYF

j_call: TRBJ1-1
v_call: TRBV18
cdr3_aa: CASSLYQVTNTEAFF

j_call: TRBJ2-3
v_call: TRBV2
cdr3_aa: CASSLQGAAQYF

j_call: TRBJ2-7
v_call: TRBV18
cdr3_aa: CASSPPSGPYEQYF

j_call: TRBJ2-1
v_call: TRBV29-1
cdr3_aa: CSVEEVAEQFF

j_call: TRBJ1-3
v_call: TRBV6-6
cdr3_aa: CASRIGRTSGNTIYF

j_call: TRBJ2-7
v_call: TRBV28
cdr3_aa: CASSSPQTAPSEQYF

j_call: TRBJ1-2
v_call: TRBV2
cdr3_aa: CASNHIYGYTF

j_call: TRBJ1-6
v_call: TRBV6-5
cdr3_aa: CASRGGFFSYNSPLHF

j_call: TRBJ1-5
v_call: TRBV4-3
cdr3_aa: CASSQASARGDQPQHF

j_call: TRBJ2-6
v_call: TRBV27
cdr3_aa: CATTGRVSGANVLTF

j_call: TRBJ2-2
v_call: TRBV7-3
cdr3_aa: CASSLKLTGELFF

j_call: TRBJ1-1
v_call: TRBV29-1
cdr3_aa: CSVAWDGGTEAFF

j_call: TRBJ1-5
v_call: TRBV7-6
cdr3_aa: CASSLGQGRNQPQHF

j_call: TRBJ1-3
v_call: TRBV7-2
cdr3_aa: CASSLTGGNGNTIYF

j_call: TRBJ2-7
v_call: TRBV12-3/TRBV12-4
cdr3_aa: CASSFRQGVEQYF

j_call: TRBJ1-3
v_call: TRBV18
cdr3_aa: CASSPGGRGNTIYF

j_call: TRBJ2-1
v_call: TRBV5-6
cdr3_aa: CASSLLVESYNEQFF

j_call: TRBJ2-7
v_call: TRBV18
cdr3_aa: CASSPIQIHEQYF

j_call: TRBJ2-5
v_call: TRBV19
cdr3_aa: CASSIRGGQETQYF

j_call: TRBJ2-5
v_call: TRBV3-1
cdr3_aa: CASTLGLAGETQYF

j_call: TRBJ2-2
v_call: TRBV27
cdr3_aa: CASSLVGVRELFF

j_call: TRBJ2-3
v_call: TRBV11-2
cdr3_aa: CASSLLRESTQYF

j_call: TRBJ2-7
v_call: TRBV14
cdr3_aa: CASSQDLRMEQYF

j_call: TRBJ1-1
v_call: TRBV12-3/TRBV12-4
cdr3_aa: CASSGSLYTEAFF

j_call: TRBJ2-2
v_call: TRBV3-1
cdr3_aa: CASSQGAGELFF